The rows below give T cell receptor beta chains drawn from one sample of a study of Graves' ophthalmopathy and Graves' hyperthyroidism. Using its own MiXCR run on the multiplex PCR reads, TCRdb lists one record per CDR3 protein. The data show about 240,000 distinct CDR3 sequences, about 46% seen once. The sequenced sample consisted of peripheral blood. All receptors come from an adult man with Graves' ophthalmopathy. CDR3s include the opening cysteine and the closing phenylalanine or tryptophan. The D gene is left open where the match is weak. Size is omitted from some rows. Given values are once, few, many or a class for expanded clones.

V gene	J gene	clone size	D gene	CDR3 DNA	CDR3 protein
TRBV28	TRBJ1-4	NA	TRBD1	TGTGCCAGCAGTCCACGGACAGGGAATGAAAAACTGTTTTTT	CASSPRTGNEKLFF
TRBV7-8	TRBJ1-2	few	TRBD1	TGTGCCAGCAGCTTAGGCTACAGGGGGCCTGGGTATGGCTACACCTTC	CASSLGYRGPGYGYTF
TRBV7-9	TRBJ1-1	NA	NA	TGTGCCAGCAGGCGGACGTCAATGAACACTGAAGCTTCCTTT	CASRRTSMNTEASF
TRBV7-3	TRBJ2-5	NA	TRBD2	TGTGCCAGCAGCTCGGGGACTAGAGGAGAGACCCAGTACTTC	CASSSGTRGETQYF
TRBV29-1	TRBJ1-5	many	TRBD1	TGCAGCGTTGGTGACGGAGGCAGGGGGCTTCAGCCCCAGCATTTT	CSVGDGGRGLQPQHF
TRBV5-6	TRBJ2-7	NA	TRBD1	TGTGCCAGCAGCTCTCGGACAGGGGCCGGGGAGCAGTACTTC	CASSSRTGAGEQYF
TRBV12-3/TRBV12-4	TRBJ2-5	few	NA	TGTGCCAGCAAAGGACAGTTCGAAGAGACCCAGTACTTC	CASKGQFEETQYF
TRBV6-2/TRBV6-3	TRBJ1-2	NA	NA	TGTGCCAGCAGTTACAAGGCTGTAGGCTATGGCTACACCTTC	CASSYKAVGYGYTF
TRBV9	TRBJ2-2	few	TRBD2	TGTGCCAGCTCCGGTGGGGGGGACACCGGGGAGCTGTTTTTT	CASSGGGDTGELFF
TRBV5-8	TRBJ1-2	few	TRBD1	TGTGCCAGCAGCCCGCGAGGACAGGGGAACTATGGCTACACCTTC	CASSPRGQGNYGYTF
TRBV20-1	TRBJ1-6	few	TRBD1	TGCAGTGCCAGACGGGACAGGACCAATTCACCCCTCCACTTT	CSARRDRTNSPLHF
TRBV12-3/TRBV12-4	TRBJ2-7	few	TRBD1	TGTGCCAGCAGATCAGAGGACAGGGTTGGCGAGCAGTACTTC	CASRSEDRVGEQYF
TRBV9	TRBJ2-5	NA	TRBD2	TGTGCCAGCAGCCCTCGGGTAGCGGGGGGGCCGTCCCAAGAGACCCAGTACTTC	CASSPRVAGGPSQETQYF
TRBV7-2	TRBJ1-2	once	NA	TGTGCCAGCAGCTTAATTTCTCGAGACGCTGGCTACACCTTC	CASSLISRDAGYTF
TRBV12-3/TRBV12-4	TRBJ2-5	NA	NA	TGTGCCAGCAGTTTAAGGACGTACCAAGAGACCCAGTACTTC	CASSLRTYQETQYF
TRBV29-1	TRBJ2-2	NA	TRBD2	TGCAGCGTTGAAAGACTAGCGGGCCGGGGGGAGCTGTTTTTT	CSVERLAGRGELFF
TRBV18	TRBJ1-6	NA	TRBD1	TGTGCCAGCTCCCTTGGACAGGACTTATCACCCCTCCACTTT	CASSLGQDLSPLHF
TRBV12-3/TRBV12-4	TRBJ1-3	NA	NA	TGTGCCAGCAGTTTAACTCTCTCTGGAAACACCATATATTTT	CASSLTLSGNTIYF
TRBV2	TRBJ1-5	NA	TRBD1	TGTGCCAGCAGTCCGGACAGGGCCGACTATCAGCCCCAGCATTTT	CASSPDRADYQPQHF
TRBV20-1	TRBJ2-5	many	NA	TGCAGTGCTAGAGATCGGGACCGGGAACAGTACTTC	CSARDRDREQYF
TRBV5-8	TRBJ1-3	NA	NA	TGTGCCAGCAGCCCCGAGGGGAGGAACGCTGGAAACACCATATATTTT	CASSPEGRNAGNTIYF
TRBV9	TRBJ1-6	NA	TRBD1	TGCGCCGGCAGCCGTCCGGGACAGGGTGGATCACCCCTCCACTTT	CAGSRPGQGGSPLHF
TRBV7-2	TRBJ2-6	few	NA	TGTGCCAGCAGCTTATGGGGGACAGCGGGCACTGGGGCCAACGTCCTGACTTTC	CASSLWGTAGTGANVLTF
TRBV6-1	TRBJ2-7	once	TRBD1	TGTGCCAGCAGTATTACCTCCGGGACAGAGTCCTACGAGCAGTACTTC	CASSITSGTESYEQYF
TRBV9	TRBJ1-2	many	NA	TGTGCCAGCAGCTCAGCAGGAGGTGGCCTCTATGGCTACACCTTC	CASSSAGGGLYGYTF
TRBV9	TRBJ2-2	few	TRBD2	TGTGCCAGCAGGGGAGCGGGAGCGGGCACCGGGGAGCTGTTTTTT	CASRGAGAGTGELFF
TRBV9	TRBJ1-2	few	NA	TGTGCCAGCAGCGTACCGTCGACAGGAGAGTATGGCTACACCTTC	CASSVPSTGEYGYTF
TRBV10-3	TRBJ2-1	NA	TRBD1	TGTGCCATCAGTGAGACAGGACAGGGGTGGAATGAGCAGTTCTTC	CAISETGQGWNEQFF
TRBV29-1	TRBJ1-1	few	NA	TGCAGCGTCTATGAGAGTTTGGTGGTCTTT	CSVYESLVVF
TRBV6-5	TRBJ2-2	few	NA	TGTGCCAGCAGACCCATGGCGAAGGCGAACACCGGGGAGCTGTTTTTT	CASRPMAKANTGELFF
TRBV20-1	TRBJ2-7	NA	TRBD1	TGCAGTGCCCGGATGGGACAGGCGGGGGAGCAGTACTTC	CSARMGQAGEQYF
TRBV29-1	TRBJ1-1	many	NA	TGCAGCGTTGCCTGGGAGGGCACTGAAGCTTTCTTT	CSVAWEGTEAFF
TRBV12-3/TRBV12-4	TRBJ1-2	NA	TRBD1	TGTGCCAGCAGTTTAGTCGGGACAGGGTTGGTAGGAGGCTACACCTTC	CASSLVGTGLVGGYTF
TRBV7-8	TRBJ1-1	NA	NA	TGTGCCAGCAGCCTCCCGGGGCCGACGGCTTTCTTT	CASSLPGPTAFF
TRBV20-1	TRBJ1-2	NA	NA	TGCAGTGCTAGAGGGGACAAGCCATATGGCTACACCTTC	CSARGDKPYGYTF
TRBV10-3	TRBJ2-7	many	NA	TGTGCCATCAGTGATGGGCAGTACGAGCAGTACTTC	CAISDGQYEQYF
TRBV20-1	TRBJ1-1	NA	TRBD1	TGCGGTGCTAGGACTACAGGGGGGATGAACACTGAAGCTTTCTTT	CGARTTGGMNTEAFF
TRBV7-2	TRBJ2-5	NA	TRBD2	TGTGCCAGCAGCTCTACTGGAGCGGGAGATGAAGAGACCCAGTACTTC	CASSSTGAGDEETQYF
TRBV19	TRBJ1-3	NA	NA	TGTGCCTGCAGATCCCGGGGGGGAAGATCTGGAAACACCATATATTTT	CACRSRGGRSGNTIYF
TRBV6-1	TRBJ1-2	NA	NA	TGTGCCAGCTGGACGGCAAACTATGGCTACACCTTC	CASWTANYGYTF
TRBV7-2	TRBJ2-2	NA	NA	TGTGCCAGCAGTTTTGGCCCCTTGAACACCGGGGAGCTGTTTTTT	CASSFGPLNTGELFF
TRBV29-1	TRBJ1-2	NA	NA	TGCAGCTTACAGGTCCGGAAGAACTATGGCTACACCTTC	CSLQVRKNYGYTF